The next 29 T cell receptor beta chains were all read from a single sample in a study of shared clonotypes between healthy human individuals. Data came from immunoSEQ multiplex PCR; TCRdb stores just in-frame clones and leaves some out. The sample carries around 95,000 clones, approximately 44% recorded once. Sequencing used PBMCs. These receptors all stem from a woman in her 40s in good health. Some clones in this sample may be carry-over from other donors' samples.

Many counts were recorded for this clone. The V and J genes are TRBV30 and TRBJ2-7; D unresolved. The CDR3 loop spans 13 amino acids. Germline loops: CDR1 GTSNPN, CDR2 SVGIG (reference sequence). The CDR3 reads CALDPGQSYEQYF. CDR3 DNA: TGTGCTTTGGACCCCGGGCAATCCTACGAGCAGTACTTC.

The chain employs TRBV5-4 and TRBJ2-7; D unclear. This CDR3 spans 15 amino acids. Trimming took 4 bases from V and 0 from J, leaving 14 bases between them. The germline gives CDR1 SGHNT, CDR2 YYREEE (reference sequence). This CDR3 reads CASSTPDGNSYEQYF. The CDR3 DNA is TGTGCCAGCAGCACCCCGGACGGAAACTCCTACGAGCAGTACTTC.

This clone was observed many times. At the DNA level, this CDR3 is encoded by other sequences in the same sample as well. The chain carries TRBV2 and TRBJ1-4; TRBD1 agrees at 9 bases. CDR3 size: 14 residues. J was trimmed by 8 bases and V by 6 bases; bases with no gene match: 7. The germline gives CDR1 SNHLY, CDR2 FYNNEI. DNA for the CDR3: TGTGCCAGCAGCTCGGGACAGGGCGAAGAAAAACTGTTTTTT. It yields the protein CASSSGQGEEKLFF.

The table lists this clone with many counts. The chain links TRBV5-1 to TRBJ2-7; 11 bases line up with TRBD2. The CDR3 has 16 amino acids. V lost 2 bases to trimming and J lost 3 bases; unmatched junction nucleotides: 7. In germline, CDR1 is SGHRS, CDR2 YFSETQ. CDR3 protein: CASSFGTSGGGYEQYF. In DNA, the CDR3 is TGCGCCAGCAGCTTCGGGACTAGCGGAGGGGGCTACGAGCAGTACTTC.

This clone has ten or more counts. The genes are TRBV5-1 and TRBJ1-1, with D unresolved. V was cut by 0 bases and J by 1 base, with 7 bases left in between. The CDR3 sequence is 14 residues long. In germline, CDR1 is SGHRS, CDR2 YFSETQ. The CDR3 protein is CASSLVPENTEAFF. The CDR3, as DNA: TGCGCCAGCAGCTTGGTCCCCGAGAACACTGAAGCTTTCTTT. Full variable domain (rest looked up from reference TRBV5-1 and TRBJ1-1): KAGVTQTPRYLIKTRGQQVTLSCSPISGHRSVSWYQQTPGQGLQFLFEYFSETQRNKGNFPGRFSGRQFSNSRSEMNVSTLELGDSALYLCASSLVPENTEAFFGQGTRLTVV.

Comment on this clone: Since a far larger clone is one base different, this is likely a read error. The genes are TRBV7-2 and TRBJ2-7; D is perhaps TRBD1 or TRBD2 (6 bases each). Trimming removed 9 bases at V and 6 bases at J, with 18 bases between. The germline CDR1 and CDR2 sequences are SGHTA and FQGNSA. This CDR3 is built from 13 residues. The CDR3 region is CASSGARGGEQYF. The CDR3, as DNA: TGTGCCAGTTCGGGGGCTAGAGGCGGCGAGCAGTACTTC.

V is TRBV9 and J is TRBJ1-3; D is possibly TRBD1 (6 bases). CDR1 and CDR2 from the germline V gene are SGDLS and YYNGEE. Trimming removed 1 base at V and 8 bases at J, with 13 bases between. The CDR3 sequence is 14 residues long. The CDR3 here is CASSVSTGRDTIYF. For the CDR3, the DNA is TGTGCCAGCAGCGTATCTACAGGGAGGGACACCATATATTTT.

The table lists this clone with many counts. The rearrangement links TRBV29-1 to TRBJ1-1; D not certain. The CDR3 consists of 13 residues. Per germline, CDR1 SQVTM and CDR2 ANQGSEA. Trimming cost V 7 bases and J 3 bases, with 15 bases left between them. This chain's CDR3 is CSAIEYTDTEAFF. The CDR3 DNA is TGCAGCGCGATTGAGTATACGGACACTGAAGCTTTCTTT.

This clone was recorded many times. The rearrangement joins TRBV4-2 to TRBJ2-1; 12 bases line up with TRBD2. Germline assignment: CDR1 LGHNA and CDR2 YNFKEQ. The junction had 4 bases not matched to a gene; V was cut back by 0 bases and J by 7 bases. The CDR3 covers 16 residues. This CDR3 is CASSQDGLAGGNEQFF. The CDR3 DNA reads as TGTGCCAGCAGCCAAGATGGCCTAGCGGGAGGGAATGAGCAGTTCTTC.

In its sample, this clone was seen a few times. The chain recombines TRBV7-2 with TRBJ2-7; 7 bases match TRBD1. Trimming cost V 4 bases and J 5 bases; bases outside gene matches: 11. This CDR3 has 15 residues. CDR1 is SGHTA and CDR2 is FQGNSA in the germline V gene. This CDR3 is CASSSDPTGFNEQYF. The CDR3 nucleotides are TGTGCCAGCAGCTCAGACCCGACAGGGTTTAACGAGCAGTACTTC.

V and J are TRBV11-2 and TRBJ1-1; tentative D call: TRBD1 (5 bases). V was pared by 9 bases and J by 4 bases, with 18 bases between. Germline V gene lookup returns CDR1 SGHAT and CDR2 FQNNGV. The CDR3 length is 14 residues. CDR3: CASSEGHSSTEAFF. CDR3 nucleotide sequence: TGTGCCAGTAGCGAGGGGCACTCCTCCACTGAAGCTTTCTTT.

On this clone: One end of the junction does not line up with germline, which may come from a read error. The V call is TRBV5-8, the J call TRBJ2-7; TRBD2 agrees at 7 bases. The CDR3 sequence is 15 residues long. Germline CDR1 and CDR2: SGHTS and YDEGEE. The CDR3 loop is CASSAGASGAYEQYF. The DNA for the CDR3 is TGCGCCAGCAGCGCCGGGGCTAGCGGCGCCTACGAGCAGTACTTC.

This clone was observed many times. This chain connects TRBV29-1 to TRBJ2-7; TRBD1 is a possible D gene (5 bases). This CDR3 comprises 14 residues. The germline gives CDR1 SQVTM, CDR2 ANQGSEA. With 3 bases removed from V and 5 bases from J, the gap between germline ends came to 17 bases. The CDR3 region has the DNA TGCAGCGTTGACAGGGCTTTGAGCGTGGACGAGCAGTACTTC. Amino acids: CSVDRALSVDEQYF.

This clone was counted ten times or more. Other DNA sequences in the same sample also yield this CDR3. V and J are TRBV5-1 and TRBJ2-3; 7 nucleotides agree with TRBD1. There are 15 residues in the CDR3. Germline loops: CDR1 SGHRS, CDR2 YFSETQ. Trimming removed 1 base from V and 3 bases from J; junction bases left unmatched: 5. CDR3 loop: CASSLWGQRTDTQYF. The DNA for the CDR3 is TGCGCCAGCAGCTTGTGGGGACAGAGGACAGATACGCAGTATTTT. Complete variable domain (other parts from reference TRBV5-1 and TRBJ2-3): KAGVTQTPRYLIKTRGQQVTLSCSPISGHRSVSWYQQTPGQGLQFLFEYFSETQRNKGNFPGRFSGRQFSNSRSEMNVSTLELGDSALYLCASSLWGQRTDTQYFGPGTRLTVL.

The J gene is TRBJ2-5, the V gene TRBV6-6; D is tentatively TRBD1 or TRBD2 (6 bases each). This CDR3 is built from 14 residues. CDR1 is MNHNY, CDR2 SVGAGI, per germline (reference sequence). Trimming pared 7 bases from V and 4 bases from J, leaving 16 bases between. The CDR3 region has the DNA TGTGCCAGCATGGGGGGCCGGGTAAGAGAGACCCAGTACTTC. Translating it yields CASMGGRVRETQYF.

With respect to this clone: A much larger clone differs by one base, so this may be a read error. The chain carries TRBV10-2 and TRBJ2-3; 9 nucleotides line up with TRBD2. Germline V lookup: CDR1 WSHSY, CDR2 SAAADI. J gave up 1 base and V 6 bases, and 5 bases lay outside the gene matches. This CDR3 contains 15 residues. The CDR3 DNA is TGCGCCAGCAGCTGGGGACTAGCAGGCACAGATACGCAGTATTTT. It is translated as CASSWGLAGTDTQYF.

The chain recombines TRBV18 with TRBJ2-7; 7 bases are shared with TRBD1. CDR3 length: 15 amino acids. The junction had 10 bases not matched to a gene; V was cut back by 3 bases and J by 5 bases. CDR1 is KGHSH and CDR2 is LQKENI in the germline V gene. CDR3 bases: TGTGCCAGCTCACCCCGGGACAGCAGCCGGGACGAGCAGTACTTC. Protein product: CASSPRDSSRDEQYF.

This clone came up a few times. V usage is TRBV7-7 and J usage is TRBJ1-3; D gene unclear. There are 15 residues in the CDR3. V shed 0 bases and J shed 2 bases, with 8 bases lying between them. CDR1 and CDR2 from the germline V gene are SSHAT and FNYEAQ (reference sequence). CDR3 in DNA: TGTGCCAGCAGCTTAGCCTTCCCCCCTGGAAACACCATATATTTT. This gives the protein CASSLAFPPGNTIYF. The full variable domain, rest sourced from reference TRBV7-7 and TRBJ1-3, is GAGVSQSPRYKVTKRGQDVTLRCDPISSHATLYWYQQALGQGPEFLTYFNYEAQPDKSGLPSDRFSAERPEGSISTLTIQRTEQRDSAMYRCASSLAFPPGNTIYFGEGSWLTVV.

The V and J genes are TRBV6-7 and TRBJ1-5; tentative D call: TRBD1 (5 bases). TRBV6-7 is filed as an ORF, its function uncertain. The CDR3 loop spans 14 amino acids. V was clipped by 2 bases and J by 4 bases, with 9 bases between them. The CDR3 is CASSYGTENQPQHF. In nucleotides, the CDR3 is TGTGCCAGCAGTTACGGGACGGAGAATCAGCCCCAGCATTTT.

CDR3 protein: CASSRDRADITEAFF. The CDR3, as DNA: TGTGCCAGCTCACGGGACAGGGCGGATATCACTGAAGCTTTCTTT. The V call is TRBV18, the J call TRBJ1-1; 9 nucleotides agree with TRBD1. The V segment lost 4 bases and the J segment 4 bases; nucleotides outside the gene matches: 7. The CDR3 has 15 residues. Germline CDR1 KGHSH, CDR2 LQKENI. Together with reference TRBV18 and TRBJ1-1, the CDR3 gives the full variable domain: NAGVMQNPRHLVRRRGQEARLRCSPMKGHSHVYWYRQLPEEGLKFMVYLQKENIIDESGMPKERFSAEFPKEGPSILRIQQVVRGDSAAYFCASSRDRADITEAFFGQGTRLTVV.

This clone occurred once. The chain carries TRBV9 and TRBJ2-7; 7 positions agree with TRBD1. CDR1 and CDR2 (germline): SGDLS, YYNGEE. V lost 4 bases and J lost 4; bases outside the gene matches: 14. The CDR3 totals 16 residues. The CDR3 sequence is CASSLRIGTEIYEQYF. The CDR3 DNA sequence: TGTGCCAGCAGCCTAAGAATCGGGACAGAGATATACGAGCAGTACTTC. The full variable domain, with the rest looked up from reference TRBV9 and TRBJ2-7, is DSGVTQTPKHLITATGQRVTLRCSPRSGDLSVYWYQQSLDQGLQFLIQYYNGEERAKGNILERFSAQQFPDLHSELNLSSLELGDSALYFCASSLRIGTEIYEQYFGPGTRLTVT.

This clone was observed at least ten times. The rearrangement joins TRBV7-2 to TRBJ2-7; 10 bases map to TRBD1. The CDR3 consists of 15 residues. V gave up 2 bases and J gave up 4 bases; unmatched junction bases: 5. In germline, CDR1 is SGHTA, CDR2 FQGNSA. CDR3: CASSLTGTGEYEQYF. DNA of the CDR3: TGTGCCAGCAGCTTAACCGGGACAGGGGAGTACGAGCAGTACTTC.

The count of this clone is one. A far larger clone is off by one base, so a read error is likely. The V gene is TRBV7-9, the J gene TRBJ2-7, with 9 bases aligning to TRBD2. The junction had 11 bases not matched to a gene; V was cut back by 5 bases and J by 0 bases. CDR3 length: 17 residues. Germline V gene sequence: CDR1 SEHNR, CDR2 FQNEAQ (reference sequence). The CDR3 DNA reads TGTGCCAGCAGCCCATCCAGACTAGCGGCTACCTCCTACGAGCAGTACTTC. Amino acid sequence: CASSPSRLAATSYEQYF.

Notes on this clone: This likely traces to a read error, being one base from a far larger clone. Other DNA sequences from this sample encode an identical CDR3 as well. The chain couples TRBV7-3 to TRBJ2-7; TRBD1 agrees at 12 bases. V lost 5 bases to trimming and J lost 10 bases; unmatched junction nucleotides: 15. The CDR3 spans 16 residues. Germline V gene data show CDR1 as SGHTA and CDR2 as FQGTGA. This chain's CDR3 is CASSPHGRDRGLEQYF. CDR3 DNA: TGTGCCAGCAGCCCCCATGGCCGGGACAGGGGGCTCGAACAGTACTTC.

The V gene is TRBV5-1, the J gene TRBJ2-7; 11 bases fit TRBD2. CDR1 and CDR2 (germline): SGHRS, YFSETQ. The trim removed 0 bases at V and 6 bases at J, leaving 8 bases unmatched. CDR3 length: 16 residues. The CDR3 loop reads CASSLARTSGSGEQYF. CDR3 nucleotide sequence: TGCGCCAGCAGCTTGGCCCGAACTAGCGGGAGTGGCGAGCAGTACTTC.

This clone was counted between two and nine times. The V call is TRBV4-2, the J call TRBJ2-5; 9 positions match TRBD2. Germline trimming cut 2 bases from V and 11 bases from J; bases unmatched to any gene: 9. This CDR3 spans 14 amino acids. Germline V CDR1 and CDR2: LGHNA, YNFKEQ. The DNA for the CDR3 is TGTGCCAGCAGCCAATTGGGTAGCGGGAGTGAGCAGTACTTC. Translation: CASSQLGSGSEQYF.

The V call is TRBV15, the J call TRBJ1-5; D call uncertain. Trimming pared 8 bases from V and 7 bases from J, leaving 12 bases between. This CDR3 comprises 12 residues. Looked up from germline, CDR1 is LNHNV and CDR2 is YYDKDF (reference sequence). The CDR3 reads CATGRVGQPQHF. The CDR3 region has the DNA TGTGCCACCGGGCGGGTTGGCCAGCCCCAGCATTTT.

This clone was seen a few times. This chain links TRBV4-3 with TRBJ2-7; D not certain. The CDR3 extends over 13 amino acids. Germline V gene lookup returns CDR1 LGHNA and CDR2 YSLEER. V lost 0 bases, J lost 5 bases, and 8 bases lay in between. The CDR3: CASSQDLRDEQYF. As DNA, the CDR3 is TGCGCCAGCAGCCAAGATTTACGGGACGAGCAGTACTTC.

V usage is TRBV6-5 and J usage is TRBJ1-2; 8 nucleotides line up with TRBD1. The germline V gene encodes CDR1 MNHEY and CDR2 SVGAGI. The CDR3 has 13 residues. The trim removed 6 bases at V and 6 bases at J, leaving 6 bases unmatched. CDR3 residues: CASRQDRANGYTF. The DNA for the CDR3 is TGTGCCAGCAGGCAGGACAGGGCGAATGGCTACACCTTC.